The 23 T cell receptor beta chains listed next were all sequenced from one sample in a study of beta chain features in type 1 diabetes (dated by TCRdb to the late 2010s). The library relied on the immunoSEQ multiplex PCR assay. The entire amount of isolated RNA was reverse transcribed using the High Capacity cDNA Reverse Transcription Kit, so the sequenced TCRB transcripts were expressed ones. TCRdb retrieved this table from immuneACCESS and kept in-frame rearrangements only. Not all clones are present; in checked studies, unresolved V genes account for under half, and no reason is known for the remainder. The sample table records about 9,400 clones; roughly 74% of these occur just once. Of the sample, roughly 1.5% is held by the ten largest clones. The sequencing sample was made of Tregs from blood. The cell subset or site label of this sample denotes: regulatory CD4+ T cells. The receptors come from a woman aged 18-35 years in good health.

The V call is TRBV5-1, the J call TRBJ2-2; no clear D. CDR1 is SGHRS, CDR2 YFSETQ, per germline. The CDR3 spans 11 residues. Trimming removed 2 bases from V and 11 bases from J, with 7 bases in between. The CDR3: CASSFDSELFF. The CDR3 DNA reads TGCGCCAGCAGCTTTGACTCAGAGCTGTTTTTT.

This clone was recorded once. J is TRBJ2-1 and V is TRBV9; 10 positions agree with TRBD1. Germline CDR1 SGDLS, CDR2 YYNGEE. With V trimmed by 0 bases and J by 3 bases, 3 bases remained unmatched. This CDR3 region has 16 residues. CDR3 sequence reads: CASSVAGQGYYNEQFF. In DNA, the CDR3 is TGTGCCAGCAGCGTAGCGGGACAGGGGTACTACAATGAGCAGTTCTTC.

V usage is TRBV5-1 and J usage is TRBJ2-3; 8 bases are shared with TRBD1. The CDR3 is made up of 14 amino acids. V dropped 0 bases and J dropped 3; count of bases not matched to a gene: 0. The germline CDR1 and CDR2 sequences are SGHRS and YFSETQ. The CDR3 nucleotides are TGCGCCAGCAGCTTGGGGACAGGGACAGATACGCAGTATTTT. This codes for CASSLGTGTDTQYF.

The chain carries TRBV15 and TRBJ2-5; D is undetermined. V was trimmed by 0 bases and J by 2 bases, leaving 7 bases between them. The CDR3 loop spans 14 amino acids. The germline V gene encodes CDR1 LNHNV and CDR2 YYDKDF (reference sequence). CDR3 amino acids: CATSRDIQQETQYF. DNA of the CDR3: TGTGCCACCAGCAGAGATATACAGCAAGAGACCCAGTACTTC.

The rearrangement links TRBV5-1 to TRBJ2-5, with unresolved D. This CDR3 contains 11 residues. Germline CDR1 and CDR2: SGHRS and YFSETQ. V lost 4 bases, J lost 3 bases, and 4 bases lay in between. CDR3: CASSQKETQYF. The DNA for the CDR3 is TGCGCCAGCAGCCAAAAAGAGACCCAGTACTTC.

The rearrangement joins TRBV5-1 to TRBJ1-1; D ambiguous. This CDR3 has 16 residues. The V end lost 0 bases, the J end lost 5 bases, and 17 bases lay between the germline ends. From germline, CDR1 is SGHRS and CDR2 YFSETQ. CDR3 DNA sequence: TGCGCCAGCAGCTTGGCTCCTGGAGGCCCCAATACTGAAGCTTTCTTT. Translation gives CASSLAPGGPNTEAFF.

J is TRBJ2-7 and V is TRBV10-2; D perhaps matches TRBD2 (6 bases). CDR1 is WSHSY and CDR2 is SAAADI in the germline V gene. This CDR3 has 16 amino acids. Trimming left V 0 bases short and J 3 bases short, with 15 bases between. This CDR3 reads CASSESNSGAHYEQYF. The CDR3, as DNA: TGCGCCAGCAGTGAGTCGAATAGCGGAGCCCACTACGAGCAGTACTTC.

This chain links TRBV30 with TRBJ1-6; D is unresolved. The germline V and J ends were trimmed by 4 bases and 1 base, with 8 bases remaining between them. Germline V gives CDR1 GTSNPN, CDR2 SVGIG (reference sequence). The CDR3 has 14 residues. In DNA form, the CDR3 reads TGTGCCTGGATGGCGGGTTCCTATAATTCACCCCTCCACTTT. As protein: CAWMAGSYNSPLHF.

The rearrangement uses TRBV9 and TRBJ2-3, with 7 bases aligning to TRBD2. With 6 bases clipped from V and 0 bases from J, the junction kept 4 bases outside the gene matches. The CDR3 extends over 14 amino acids. Germline V gives CDR1 SGDLS, CDR2 YYNGEE. CDR3: CASNSGGSTDTQYF. CDR3 sequence (DNA): TGTGCCAGCAACTCCGGGGGGAGCACAGATACGCAGTATTTT.

This chain uses TRBV27 with TRBJ2-7, with TRBD1 matching over 11 bases. Germline-derived CDR1 and CDR2 are MNHEY and SMNVEV (reference sequence). This CDR3 is built from 16 residues. V lost 5 bases to trimming and J lost 4 bases; unmatched junction nucleotides: 10. DNA of the CDR3: TGTGCCAGCAGTCCCGGACAGGGGGCCGCAACATACGAGCAGTACTTC. Translation: CASSPGQGAATYEQYF.

This sequence joins TRBV4-1 and TRBJ1-6, with D perhaps TRBD1 (5 bases). Germline lookup yields CDR1 MGHRA and CDR2 YSYEKL. The CDR3 has 14 residues. Trimming shortened V by 1 base and J by 8 bases, and 9 bases separated the two germline ends. The DNA for the CDR3 is TGCGCCAGCAGCCAAGGGGGGGGATATTCACCCCTCCACTTT. This sequence encodes CASSQGGGYSPLHF.

CDR3 protein: CASSFYTLATQYNEQFF. The CDR3 DNA reads as TGCGCCAGCAGCTTCTATACCCTAGCTACTCAATACAATGAGCAGTTCTTC. The chain has TRBV5-1 and TRBJ2-1, with D possibly being TRBD2 (5 bases). Germline V lookup: CDR1 SGHRS, CDR2 YFSETQ. The ends were cut back, 2 bases at V and 4 bases at J, with 19 bases in the middle. The length of the CDR3 is 17 residues.

This chain uses TRBV7-2 with TRBJ1-4; TRBD1 agrees at 7 bases. CDR3 size: 16 residues. Unmatched junction bases numbered 6, after V lost 5 bases and J lost 0 bases. Germline V gene data show CDR1 as SGHTA and CDR2 as FQGNSA. The CDR3 nucleotides are TGTGCCAGCAGCCCCCGGGACAGAGCAACTAATGAAAAACTGTTTTTT. Translated, it gives CASSPRDRATNEKLFF.

This chain links TRBV19 with TRBJ2-2, with 7 bases that match TRBD2. The CDR3 has 16 amino acids. The V segment lost 7 bases and the J segment 6 bases; nucleotides outside the gene matches: 14. The germline gives CDR1 LNHDA, CDR2 SQIVND (reference sequence). The CDR3: CASTPRLPGGAGELFF. CDR3 DNA: TGTGCCAGTACCCCTCGTCTCCCGGGGGGTGCCGGGGAGCTGTTTTTT.

The chain uses TRBV7-9 and TRBJ2-1, with TRBD2 as a possible D gene (6 bases). The V end lost 8 bases, the J end lost 11 bases, and 10 bases lay between the germline ends. The CDR3 covers 10 residues. Looked up from germline, CDR1 is SEHNR and CDR2 is FQNEAQ (reference sequence). Written as DNA, the CDR3 is TGTGCCAGCGGGCGGGGTCAGCAGTTCTTC. Amino acid sequence: CASGRGQQFF.

V and J are TRBV6-6 and TRBJ2-1, with D perhaps matching TRBD1 (7 bases). This CDR3 has 14 amino acids. Trimming shortened V by 2 bases and J by 10 bases, and 15 bases separated the two germline ends. The germline V gene encodes CDR1 MNHNY and CDR2 SVGAGI (reference sequence). The CDR3 region has the DNA TGTGCCAGCAGTTACCCTAACAGGGGAGGCGAGCAGTTCTTC. Amino acid sequence: CASSYPNRGGEQFF.

This sequence joins TRBV5-1 and TRBJ2-1; 7 bases line up with TRBD2. CDR1 is SGHRS and CDR2 is YFSETQ in the germline V gene. V shed 6 bases, J shed 7 bases, and the junction held 4 bases outside the gene matches. The CDR3 length is 12 residues. The CDR3 reads CASNAGENEQFF. CDR3 DNA: TGCGCCAGCAATGCGGGGGAGAATGAGCAGTTCTTC.

The chain links TRBV2 to TRBJ1-1; D is uncertain. The length of the CDR3 is 13 residues. The V gene's germline CDR1 is SNHLY and CDR2 FYNNEI. Trimming took off 7 bases at V and 4 bases at J, with 13 bases between the two ends. The DNA for the CDR3 is TGTGCCAGCACGTTAGAGGGCTCCACTGAAGCTTTCTTT. This translates into CASTLEGSTEAFF.

V and J are TRBV5-1 and TRBJ2-1; maybe TRBD2 (6 bases). Germline V gene sequence: CDR1 SGHRS, CDR2 YFSETQ. V lost 4 bases and J lost 8, with 13 bases in between. CDR3 length: 13 residues. Written as DNA, the CDR3 is TGCGCCAGCAGCGCTCCAGCGGGCGATGAGCAGTTCTTC. This codes for CASSAPAGDEQFF.

The chain recombines TRBV6-1 with TRBJ1-5, with D possibly being TRBD1 (5 bases). The ends were cut back, 4 bases at V and 3 bases at J, with 7 bases in the middle. CDR1 MNHNS and CDR2 SASEGT come from the germline V gene. There are 13 residues in the CDR3. The CDR3 sequence: CASSGQINQPQHF. CDR3 sequence (DNA): TGTGCCAGCAGTGGACAGATCAATCAGCCCCAGCATTTT.

This chain joins TRBV19 and TRBJ2-3; possibly TRBD2 for D (6 bases). Trimming cost V 9 bases and J 5 bases, with 18 bases left between them. Germline V gene sequence: CDR1 LNHDA, CDR2 SQIVND (reference sequence). CDR3 size: 14 residues. The CDR3 DNA reads TGTGCCAGCAGCTGGGGAGGCGGAGAAGATACGCAGTATTTT. Protein product: CASSWGGGEDTQYF.

This clone has just one count. J is TRBJ2-7 and V is TRBV29-1; D possibly corresponds to TRBD1 (5 bases). Trimming shortened V by 0 bases and J by 0 bases, and 6 bases separated the two germline ends. The CDR3 has 13 residues. Germline loops: CDR1 SQVTM, CDR2 ANQGSEA. The CDR3 sequence is CSVEERGSYEQYF. CDR3 bases: TGCAGCGTTGAAGAAAGGGGCTCCTACGAGCAGTACTTC.

V usage is TRBV7-6 and J usage is TRBJ2-7; 8 bases align to TRBD2. Per germline, CDR1 SGHVS and CDR2 FNYEAQ. Trimming took 0 bases from V and 1 from J; bases not matched to a gene: 2. The CDR3 spans 15 residues. Here the CDR3 DNA reads TGTGCCAGCAGCTTAGCTAGCGGGAAATCCTACGAGCAGTACTTC. Its protein is CASSLASGKSYEQYF.